The 26 T cell receptor beta chains given below trace back to one sample, sequenced in a study of cytomegalovirus exposure and HLA in healthy donors. Data came from immunoSEQ multiplex PCR; TCRdb stores just in-frame clones and leaves some out. The sample lists more than 250,000 clones; 86% were seen once. The sample consisted of PBMCs. Every receptor here comes from a woman aged 18-30 years in good health and CMV-seronegative.

The rearrangement joins TRBV6-4 to TRBJ2-3; 10 bases fit TRBD2. Losses at the gene ends were 3 bases for V and 1 base for J; bases not matched to a gene: 4. Germline-derived CDR1 and CDR2 are MRHNA and SNTAGT. CDR3 length equals 16 residues. Here the CDR3 reads CASSDRAGGGTDTQYF. The CDR3 DNA reads TGTGCCAGCAGTGATCGAGCGGGAGGGGGCACAGATACGCAGTATTTT.

The chain uses TRBV5-4 and TRBJ2-3; weak D call: TRBD2 (6 bases). Germline loops: CDR1 SGHNT, CDR2 YYREEE (reference sequence). CDR3 size: 15 residues. The ends were cut back, 4 bases at V and 0 bases at J, with 12 bases in the middle. The chain's CDR3 is CASSRLDASTDTQYF. DNA of the CDR3: TGTGCCAGCAGCCGACTAGACGCTAGCACAGATACGCAGTATTTT.

The rearrangement uses TRBV2 and TRBJ2-2; D might be TRBD2 (6 bases). The CDR3 has 15 amino acids. Germline values: CDR1 SNHLY, CDR2 FYNNEI. V lost 6 bases to trimming and J lost 1 base, with 12 bases between them. The CDR3 coding sequence is TGTGCCAGCAGCTTTGAGGGACTGAACACCGGGGAGCTGTTTTTT. It codes for CASSFEGLNTGELFF.

This sequence joins TRBV9 and TRBJ2-2; 12 bases map to TRBD2. With 5 bases clipped from V and 5 bases from J, the junction kept 4 bases outside the gene matches. CDR3 length: 15 amino acids. Germline lookup yields CDR1 SGDLS and CDR2 YYNGEE. CDR3 sequence reads: CASRTGTSGTGELFF. The CDR3 nucleotides read TGTGCCAGCAGAACCGGGACTAGCGGGACCGGGGAGCTGTTTTTT.

A few counts support this clone. V and J are TRBV6-1 and TRBJ2-7; weak D call: TRBD2 (7 bases). The CDR3 length is 15 residues. CDR1 is MNHNS and CDR2 is SASEGT in the germline V gene. V was cut by 7 bases and J by 2 bases, with 18 bases left in between. As DNA, the CDR3 is TGTGCCAGCAACCGAATGGGAGGGGACACCTACGAGCAGTACTTC. The encoded protein is CASNRMGGDTYEQYF.

The V call is TRBV28, the J call TRBJ1-2, with D hard to call. Germline-derived CDR1 and CDR2 are MDHEN and SYDVKM. The CDR3 contains 15 residues. Trimming removed 4 bases from V and 3 bases from J, with 15 bases in between. The CDR3 DNA reads TGTGCCAGCAGTTCGACGGGAGGTACTCACTATGGCTACACCTTC. Amino acid sequence: CASSSTGGTHYGYTF.

This clone was detected a few times. This chain uses TRBV6-5 with TRBJ1-2; a possible D gene is TRBD1 (5 bases). The germline CDR1 and CDR2 sequences are MNHEY and SVGAGI. Trimming removed 6 bases at V and 9 bases at J, with 11 bases between. CDR3 length: 11 amino acids. In nucleotides, the CDR3 is TGTGCCAGCAGCATCGGGGGGAGCTACACCTTC. This codes for CASSIGGSYTF.

The CDR3 DNA sequence: TGTGCCAGCAGCTTAGTGCGGTCCCGACCCAATGAGCAGTTCTTC. It encodes CASSLVRSRPNEQFF. This chain connects TRBV7-9 to TRBJ2-1; D remains unclear. The germline V gene encodes CDR1 SEHNR and CDR2 FQNEAQ (reference sequence). The V end lost 1 base, the J end lost 6 bases, and 13 bases lay between the germline ends. This CDR3 comprises 15 residues.

The chain carries TRBV14 and TRBJ2-1; no clear D. V lost 5 bases, J lost 3 bases, and 8 bases lay in between. The length of the CDR3 is 13 residues. Looked up from germline, CDR1 is SGHDN and CDR2 is FVKESK. The CDR3 loop reads CASSKIDYNEQFF. The CDR3 DNA sequence: TGTGCCAGCAGCAAGATAGACTACAATGAGCAGTTCTTC.

The V and J genes are TRBV27 and TRBJ2-6; D is perhaps TRBD2 (8 bases). Between the trimmed V and J ends, which lost 2 bases and 0 bases, there was a span of 17 bases. The germline CDR1 and CDR2 sequences are MNHEY and SMNVEV (reference sequence). This CDR3 is built from 19 residues. In nucleotides, the CDR3 is TGTGCCAGCAGTTTACGGGAGGGACAGCCAAACTCTGGGGCCAACGTCCTGACTTTC. Its protein is CASSLREGQPNSGANVLTF.

The rearrangement links TRBV27 to TRBJ1-5; 7 bases agree with TRBD1. After removal of 6 bases from V and 6 bases from J, the junction contained 8 bases not matched to a gene. The CDR3 extends over 14 amino acids. Germline-derived CDR1 and CDR2 are MNHEY and SMNVEV (reference sequence). CDR3 sequence reads: CASRPTGFGQPQHF. DNA of the CDR3: TGTGCCAGCAGACCGACAGGGTTTGGTCAGCCCCAGCATTTT.

A word on this clone: Other DNA sequences in the same sample also yield this CDR3. The rearrangement links TRBV10-3 to TRBJ2-7; D may be TRBD2 (6 bases). V was trimmed by 8 bases and J by 5 bases, leaving 16 bases between them. The CDR3 has 13 amino acids. Per germline, CDR1 ENHRY and CDR2 SYGVKD. The CDR3 DNA follows: TGTGCCATCCGCACCGGAGGGCGTGACGAGCAGTACTTC. Protein: CAIRTGGRDEQYF.

J is TRBJ1-5 and V is TRBV7-2; D perhaps matches TRBD1 (5 bases). V was shortened by 1 base and J by 2 bases, with 9 bases between the two germline ends. The CDR3 extends over 15 amino acids. CDR1 is SGHTA, CDR2 FQGNSA, per germline. CDR3 sequence: CASSLGKGGNQPQHF. The CDR3 DNA follows: TGTGCCAGCAGCTTAGGGAAAGGGGGCAATCAGCCCCAGCATTTT.

The rearrangement uses TRBV2 and TRBJ1-1; perhaps TRBD1 as D (5 bases). The CDR3 contains 15 residues. V was pared by 5 bases and J by 1 base, with 14 bases between. The germline CDR1 and CDR2 sequences are SNHLY and FYNNEI. CDR3 loop: CASSLGRVENTEAFF. Written as DNA, the CDR3 is TGTGCCAGCAGTCTAGGCAGGGTGGAGAACACTGAAGCTTTCTTT.

The chain links TRBV19 to TRBJ1-5; D perhaps matches TRBD1 (6 bases). Germline CDR1 LNHDA, CDR2 SQIVND (reference sequence). V lost 6 bases, J lost 2 bases, and 14 bases lay in between. The CDR3 is 15 amino acids. CDR3 sequence (DNA): TGTGCCAGTAGAACAACAGGGTGGGGCAATCAGCCCCAGCATTTT. The encoded protein is CASRTTGWGNQPQHF.

The rearrangement links TRBV7-9 to TRBJ2-1; D is perhaps TRBD2 (6 bases). Trimming shortened V by 1 base and J by 9 bases, and 19 bases separated the two germline ends. In germline, CDR1 is SEHNR, CDR2 FQNEAQ (reference sequence). The length of the CDR3 is 16 residues. The CDR3 sequence is CASSLGAGLSKVEQFF. As DNA, the CDR3 is TGTGCCAGCAGCTTAGGTGCAGGACTATCGAAGGTTGAGCAGTTCTTC.

The chain uses TRBV5-1 and TRBJ2-2; 8 bases map to TRBD1. CDR1 and CDR2 (germline): SGHRS, YFSETQ. The junction had 3 bases not matched to a gene; V was cut back by 5 bases and J by 0 bases. This CDR3 comprises 15 residues. CDR3 nucleotide sequence: TGCGCCAGCAGGGCACAGGGGGCGAACACCGGGGAGCTGTTTTTT. This gives the protein CASRAQGANTGELFF.

The chain is built from TRBV10-3 and TRBJ2-1, with D possibly matching TRBD1 (6 bases). Per the germline V gene, CDR1 is ENHRY and CDR2 is SYGVKD. The CDR3 has 14 residues. The germline V and J ends were trimmed by 6 bases and 6 bases, with 15 bases remaining between them. The CDR3 spells CAIRQDRFGNEQFF. CDR3 nucleotide sequence: TGTGCCATCAGGCAAGACAGGTTTGGCAATGAGCAGTTCTTC.

The chain combines TRBV7-2 with TRBJ2-5; the match to TRBD2 covers 15 bases. Germline lookup yields CDR1 SGHTA and CDR2 FQGNSA. The CDR3 has 16 residues. J lost 2 bases, V lost 5 bases, and 3 bases had no gene match. CDR3 protein: CASSQGLAGGQETQYF. DNA of the CDR3: TGTGCCAGCAGCCAGGGACTAGCGGGAGGACAAGAGACCCAGTACTTC.

The V and J genes are TRBV7-2 and TRBJ2-3; D might be TRBD2 (6 bases). Germline CDR1 SGHTA, CDR2 FQGNSA. The CDR3 has 15 residues. V was cut by 3 bases and J by 3 bases, with 13 bases left in between. As DNA, the CDR3 is TGTGCCAGCAGCTTCGGAGGGGAGCCGACAGATACGCAGTATTTT. This encodes CASSFGGEPTDTQYF.

The chain is built from TRBV7-8 and TRBJ2-3; D unclear. This CDR3 has 12 amino acids. The germline V gene encodes CDR1 SGHVS and CDR2 FQNEAQ. The V end lost 5 bases, the J end lost 1 base, and 4 bases lay between the germline ends. The CDR3, as DNA: TGTGCCAGCAGCCCTCGCACAGATACGCAGTATTTT. Amino acid sequence: CASSPRTDTQYF.

The chain joins TRBV5-1 to TRBJ2-7; D might be TRBD2 (5 bases). Germline CDR1 SGHRS, CDR2 YFSETQ. This CDR3 contains 12 residues. Between the trimmed V and J ends, which lost 1 base and 3 bases, there was a span of 5 bases. For the CDR3, the DNA is TGCGCCAGCAGCTTGACTAGCTACGAGCAGTACTTC. It codes for CASSLTSYEQYF.

The chain employs TRBV18 and TRBJ1-2; D gene unclear. The CDR3 sequence is 12 residues long. Germline CDR1 is KGHSH and CDR2 is LQKENI. Trimming shortened V by 2 bases and J by 8 bases, and 9 bases separated the two germline ends. The CDR3 sequence: CASSPTGGGYTF. CDR3 in DNA: TGTGCCAGCTCACCAACGGGAGGAGGCTACACCTTC.

This chain links TRBV25-1 with TRBJ2-7; maybe TRBD1 (6 bases). Between the trimmed V and J ends, which lost 8 bases and 6 bases, there was a span of 14 bases. Germline V lookup: CDR1 MGHDK, CDR2 SYGVNS. The CDR3 spans 12 residues. The CDR3 loop reads CASGQVGGEQYF. The CDR3 nucleotides read TGTGCCAGCGGTCAGGTAGGGGGCGAGCAGTACTTC.

The gene calls are TRBV4-1 and TRBJ2-5, with 15 positions matching TRBD2. CDR3 length: 20 residues. The V gene's germline CDR1 is MGHRA and CDR2 YSYEKL. The V gene end was trimmed by 0 bases and the J gene end by 1 base; junction bases not matched to a gene: 9. Here the CDR3 reads CASSQDSGTSGRMGQETQYF. As DNA, the CDR3 is TGCGCCAGCAGCCAAGATTCAGGGACTAGCGGGAGGATGGGCCAAGAGACCCAGTACTTC.

At least ten counts were recorded for this clone. V gene TRBV2 combines with J gene TRBJ2-7, with 7 positions matching TRBD2. V trimming: 4 bases; J trimming: 7 bases; junction bases outside the gene matches: 16. The CDR3 length is 16 residues. Germline lookup yields CDR1 SNHLY and CDR2 FYNNEI. This CDR3 is CASSVEGGRVVGEQYF. CDR3 DNA: TGTGCCAGCAGTGTTGAGGGCGGGAGAGTCGTCGGGGAGCAGTACTTC.